The clone carrying this TCR beta chain was recorded only once. A multiplex PCR was run with 60 Vbeta primers and 13 Jbeta primers. Clones were read by immunoSEQ multiplex PCR, and TCRdb kept only the in-frame ones, dropping some. Found here are about 190,000 clones, over 75% of them singletons; the top ten hold less than 4.5%. There are 17 residues in the CDR3. Per germline, CDR1 SQVTM and CDR2 ANQGSEA. The sample originates from a study of cytomegalovirus exposure and HLA in healthy donors. The TCR originated in a man aged 50 or older in good health and CMV-seronegative. This chain links TRBV29-1 with TRBJ2-5; 10 nucleotides agree with TRBD1. The J call may be incorrect, as the DNA end agrees better with TRBJ2-7. Sequences were obtained from PBMCs. The CDR3 is CSVYSGTGDPSSYEQYF. DNA of the CDR3: TGCAGCGTGTACTCCGGGACAGGGGACCCCAGCTCCTACGAGCAGTACTTC.